The entry that follows covers one T cell receptor beta chain sequence. The antigen remains undetermined. Libraries were made from TCR beta cDNA, and they carried unique molecular identifiers. TCRdb reprocessed the PCR reads via MiXCR and lists one record per CDR3 protein. The top ten hold 4% to 5% of the sample, which has 750,000 to 900,000 distinct CDR3 sequences, about half seen once. This specimen belongs to a study of post-analysis software for immune sequencing data. Study outcomes and limitations: Patients showed TRBV5-6, TRBV5-1 and TRBV20-1 among five TRBV segments more frequent than in controls.

The CDR3 spans 14 residues. The germline CDR1 and CDR2 sequences are MGHDK and SYGVNS. The chain is built from TRBV25-1 and TRBJ2-5, with 7 nucleotides matching TRBD2. The J call is in doubt because the DNA end fits TRBJ2-7 better. This clonotype was sampled from a girl aged 10 to 17 with multiple sclerosis. Sequencing was done on a sample of blood. This CDR3 is CASSEWGGDYEQYF. As DNA, the CDR3 is TGTGCCAGCAGTGAATGGGGGGGAGACTACGAGCAGTACTTC.